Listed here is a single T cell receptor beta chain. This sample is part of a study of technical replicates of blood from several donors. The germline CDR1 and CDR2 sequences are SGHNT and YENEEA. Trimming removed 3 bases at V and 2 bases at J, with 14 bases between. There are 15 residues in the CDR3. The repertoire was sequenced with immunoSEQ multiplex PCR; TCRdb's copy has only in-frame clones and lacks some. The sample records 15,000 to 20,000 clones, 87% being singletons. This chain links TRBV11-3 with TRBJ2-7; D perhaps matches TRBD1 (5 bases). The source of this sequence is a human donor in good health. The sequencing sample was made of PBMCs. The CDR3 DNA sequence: TGTGCCAGCAGCTTCTGGGCAGGGTCGACCTACGAGCAGTACTTC. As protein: CASSFWAGSTYEQYF.